This T cell receptor beta chain emerged from a study of T cells expressing NK-cell markers. Study overall: Sorted CD3+CD56-NKG2C+, CD3+CD56+NKG2C+ and CD3+CD56+NKG2C- T cells supplied the TCR beta repertoires.

From its re-call of the 5' RACE reads, TCRdb lists each CDR3 protein once, without DNA. This sample carries 500,000 to 700,000 distinct CDR3 sequences, with roughly 3.6% going to the ten biggest clones. Input material: blood T cells: a sorted CD56 or NKG2C T cell subset, CD4+ or CD8+ T cells, or bulk PBMC T cells (not recorded which). This receptor was identified in a man aged 18 to 30 in good health.

The CDR3 reads CASSQETAAAQYF. The chain joins TRBV4-3 to TRBJ2-3. CDR1 and CDR2 (germline): LGHNA, YSLEER. The CDR3 contains 13 residues.